These 3 T cell receptor beta chains came from one sample sequenced in a study of blood T cell repertoires in COVID-19. Profiled with immunoSEQ multiplex PCR; TCRdb holds only in-frame clones, not every one. The data show fewer than 300,000 clones, roughly 86% seen once. The sample was peripheral blood. The receptor set was obtained from a man aged 40-49 years who had recovered from COVID-19.

The genes are TRBV25-1 and TRBJ2-7, with a tentative D call TRBD2 (6 bases). The CDR3 covers 14 residues. V lost 5 bases, J lost 5 bases, and 16 bases lay in between. The germline CDR1 and CDR2 sequences are MGHDK and SYGVNS. The CDR3 loop reads CASSWRGVVDEQYF. The DNA for the CDR3 is TGTGCCAGCAGTTGGCGGGGTGTGGTGGACGAGCAGTACTTC.

The gene calls are TRBV2 and TRBJ2-2; D unresolved. CDR1 is SNHLY and CDR2 is FYNNEI in the germline V gene. The CDR3 length is 12 residues. The V end lost 6 bases, the J end lost 8 bases, and 10 bases lay between the germline ends. DNA for the CDR3: TGTGCCAGCAGGAGGTTGGTTGGGGAGCTGTTTTTT. This sequence encodes CASRRLVGELFF.

The V and J genes are TRBV28 and TRBJ1-1, with 9 bases aligning to TRBD1. The CDR3 extends over 15 amino acids. From germline, CDR1 is MDHEN and CDR2 SYDVKM. The V and J ends lost 10 bases and 4 bases, in that order; junction bases with no gene match: 13. CDR3 sequence: CAIAGLTGGGTEAFF. The CDR3 DNA sequence: TGTGCCATCGCGGGCCTGACAGGGGGTGGCACTGAAGCTTTCTTT. The full variable domain, in which reference TRBV28 and TRBJ1-1 provide the parts outside the CDR3, is DVKVTQSSRYLVKRTGEKVFLECVQDMDHENMFWYRQDPGLGLRLIYFSYDVKMKEKGDIPEGYSVSREKKERFSLILESASTNQTSMYLCAIAGLTGGGTEAFFGQGTRLTVV.